These 2 T cell receptor beta chains came from one sample sequenced in a study of human versus mouse CDR3 diversity and MHC coevolution (dated by TCRdb to the late 2010s). Library preparation used the immunoSEQ multiplex PCR assay. TCRdb stores this immuneACCESS table with in-frame sequences only. Part of the clones is absent; in the studies checked, under half of the shortfall reflects unresolved V genes, and no reason is known for the rest. Counted in this sample were fewer than 80,000 clones; under 95% of them appeared once. The biggest ten clones account for over 0.12% of the sample. The material sequenced was naive CD4+ T cells from blood. The cell subset or site label of this sample denotes: CD45RO-negative CD62L-positive naive CD4 T cells. The receptors originated from a person aged 30-70 years in good health.

Only one count was recorded for this clone. The chain has TRBV5-1 and TRBJ2-1; D is uncertain. The CDR3 spans 13 residues. The V and J ends lost 4 bases and 6 bases respectively, with 11 bases between them. Germline V gene data show CDR1 as SGHRS and CDR2 as YFSETQ. The CDR3 nucleotides are TGCGCCAGCAGCGCGAGACTTGTCAATGAGCAGTTCTTC. Amino acids: CASSARLVNEQFF.

This chain joins TRBV18 and TRBJ2-7; TRBD2 matches at 10 bases. Germline V lookup: CDR1 KGHSH, CDR2 LQKENI. Losses at the gene ends were 0 bases for V and 9 bases for J; bases not matched to a gene: 17. The CDR3 extends over 18 amino acids. This chain's CDR3 is CASSPPGLGLGTSAGQYF. The CDR3 DNA is TGTGCCAGCTCACCACCGGGTTTGGGGCTAGGGACTAGCGCGGGGCAGTACTTC. Full variable domain (missing parts from reference TRBV18 and TRBJ2-7): NAGVMQNPRHLVRRRGQEARLRCSPMKGHSHVYWYRQLPEEGLKFMVYLQKENIIDESGMPKERFSAEFPKEGPSILRIQQVVRGDSAAYFCASSPPGLGLGTSAGQYFGPGTRLTVT.